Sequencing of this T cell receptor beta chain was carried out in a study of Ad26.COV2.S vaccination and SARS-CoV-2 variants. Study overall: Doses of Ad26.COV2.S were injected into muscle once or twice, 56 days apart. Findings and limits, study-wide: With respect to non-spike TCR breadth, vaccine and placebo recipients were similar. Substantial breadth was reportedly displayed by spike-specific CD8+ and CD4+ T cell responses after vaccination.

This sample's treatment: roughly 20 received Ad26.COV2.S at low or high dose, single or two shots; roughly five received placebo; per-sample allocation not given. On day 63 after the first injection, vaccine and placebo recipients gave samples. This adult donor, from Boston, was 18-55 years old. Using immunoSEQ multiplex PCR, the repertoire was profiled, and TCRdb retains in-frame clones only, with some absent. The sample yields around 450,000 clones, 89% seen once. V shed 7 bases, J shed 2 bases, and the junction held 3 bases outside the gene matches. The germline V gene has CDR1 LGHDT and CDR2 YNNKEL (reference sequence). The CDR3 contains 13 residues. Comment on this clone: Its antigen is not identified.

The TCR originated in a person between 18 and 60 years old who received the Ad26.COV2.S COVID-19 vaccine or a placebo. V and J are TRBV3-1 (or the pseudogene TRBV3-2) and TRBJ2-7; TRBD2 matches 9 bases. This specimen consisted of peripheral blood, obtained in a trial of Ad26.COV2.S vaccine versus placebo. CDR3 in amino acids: CASTSGETYEQYF. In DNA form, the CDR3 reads TGTGCCAGCACTAGCGGGGAAACCTACGAGCAGTACTTC.